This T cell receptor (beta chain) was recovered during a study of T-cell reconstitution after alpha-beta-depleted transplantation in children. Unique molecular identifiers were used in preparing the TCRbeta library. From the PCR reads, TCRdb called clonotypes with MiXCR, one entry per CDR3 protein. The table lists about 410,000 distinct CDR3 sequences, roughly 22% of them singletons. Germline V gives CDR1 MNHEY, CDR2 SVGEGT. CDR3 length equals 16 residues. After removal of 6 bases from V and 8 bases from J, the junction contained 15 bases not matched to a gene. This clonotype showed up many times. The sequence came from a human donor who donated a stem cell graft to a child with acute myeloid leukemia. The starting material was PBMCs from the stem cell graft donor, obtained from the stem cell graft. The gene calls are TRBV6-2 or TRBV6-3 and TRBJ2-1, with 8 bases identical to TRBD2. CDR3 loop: CASRNDREGHHDEQFF. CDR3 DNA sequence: TGTGCCAGCAGAAACGACCGGGAGGGCCACCACGATGAGCAGTTCTTC.